This entry describes one T cell receptor beta chain. What this receptor recognizes is not known. No quality values exist for individual bases; no much larger clone is one base distant. The source of the sample is a study of blood T cell repertoires in COVID-19 (dated by TCRdb to between 2020 and 2021). Notes on the research overall: Samples from collaborators originated in the United States, Italy and Spain and spanned both the acute and convalescent phases of COVID-19. The prospective study material was composed of cDNA or gDNA derived from T cells, B-cell-depleted T cells, or PBMCs. The dataset comprised deeply sampled blood TCRbeta repertoires from subjects exposed to, actively infected with, or recovered from COVID-19. The repertoires were released in a freely available public database meant as a resource for research on the immune response to SARS-CoV-2. Samples were obtained from the ongoing ImmuneRACE study (first 160 participants) and from roughly 1,300 subjects provided by 6 global collaborators. Sample metadata almost always included a de-identified subject ID, COVID-19 status, age in years and sex. Where available, HLA class I and class II types were taken from metadata supplied by the sample provider and were not determined by assay-based typing.

Broader findings and caveats from the paper: The amount of clinical and demographic metadata varied by source and participant and was provided uncurated.

TCRbeta CDR3 regions were amplified from genomic DNA using the immunoSEQ Assay, a bias-controlled multiplex PCR. The paper's data handling went like this. Within the assay, amplification of reference gene primers was used to estimate how many nucleated cells each sample contained. Sequence reads were collapsed and filtered to measure the absolute abundance of every unique TCRbeta CDR3 rearrangement. For each sample, productive Simpson clonality was calculated by taking the square root of Simpson's diversity index across productive rearrangements. TCRdb took over this immuneACCESS table, retaining in-frame rearrangements with V and J assigned. Such tables are incomplete; in checked studies, under half of the missing clones stem from an unresolved V gene, and the remainder is unexplained. V, J and clone size are taken as reported in that table, and D and trimming were inferred from the DNA itself. Here the sample has 250,000 to 300,000 clones; more than 85% occur a single time. In total, the top ten clones hold 3.5% to 4% of the sample.

Based on the germline V gene (reference sequence), the CDR1 and CDR2 sequences are LNHDA and SQIVND. Cut back by 9 bases and 1 base, the V and J ends lie 21 bases apart. From the cysteine up to the phenylalanine, the CDR3 has a length of 16 residues. Only the CDR3 part of the read is kept: 48 bases, read in frame from the first base. The collaborating institutions used their own protocols to collect whole blood in K2EDTA tubes. For TCRbeta analysis, collaborators shipped samples in one of three forms: frozen whole blood, isolated PBMCs, or DNA extracted from either of those sample types. What was sequenced was peripheral blood. The sequence was obtained from a man aged 18 to 30 with active or convalescent COVID-19. Recombination linked TRBV19 to TRBJ1-1, with TRBD1 tentatively as D gene (6 bases match). DNA sequence: TGTGCCAGCGCCTTAGAATTACAGGGAACGAACACTGAAGCTTTCTTT. Its protein is CASALELQGTNTEAFF.